The 10 T cell receptor beta chains in this list originate from one sample, sequenced in a study of cytomegalovirus exposure and HLA in healthy donors. Both 60 Vbeta primers and 13 Jbeta primers went into the PCR. Sequenced by immunoSEQ multiplex PCR; TCRdb stores in-frame clones only, minus some. The sample lists 75,000 to 90,000 clones, 60% to 80% occurring once. The sequencing input was PBMCs. Receptor source: a man in his fifties or sixties in good health and CMV-seronegative.

The V call is TRBV4-1, the J call TRBJ2-2; D unresolved. CDR1 is MGHRA, CDR2 YSYEKL, per germline. This CDR3 is built from 13 residues. Trimming left V 3 bases short and J 4 bases short, with 6 bases between. The CDR3 sequence: CASSQRGTGELFF. The CDR3 DNA reads as TGCGCCAGCAGCCAGAGAGGCACCGGGGAGCTGTTTTTT.

A few counts support this clone. The chain uses TRBV6-1 and TRBJ1-5, with D unclear. From germline, CDR1 is MNHNS and CDR2 SASEGT. Trimming pared 1 base from V and 1 base from J, leaving 11 bases between. The CDR3 runs to 16 residues. The chain's CDR3 is CASSEGWQASNQPQHF. The CDR3 DNA follows: TGTGCCAGCAGTGAAGGGTGGCAGGCAAGCAATCAGCCCCAGCATTTT.

The J gene is TRBJ1-2, the V gene TRBV30; the D gene is possibly TRBD1 (5 bases). V gave up 6 bases and J gave up 8 bases, with 28 bases separating them. In germline, CDR1 is GTSNPN, CDR2 SVGIG (reference sequence). The CDR3 consists of 16 residues. CDR3: CACPLGGVATPYGYTF. The CDR3 DNA is TGTGCCTGCCCTCTAGGAGGGGTAGCAACCCCCTACGGCTACACCTTC.

The chain joins TRBV9 to TRBJ1-6; D is uncertain. This CDR3 comprises 15 residues. Trimming took 4 bases from V and 2 from J, leaving 10 bases between them. Germline assignment: CDR1 SGDLS and CDR2 YYNGEE. The CDR3 loop is CASSQTGAYNSPLHF. CDR3 coding DNA: TGTGCCAGCAGCCAAACCGGGGCCTATAATTCACCCCTCCACTTT.

V gene TRBV5-1 combines with J gene TRBJ2-3; 11 bases align to TRBD2. The CDR3 has 16 amino acids. The V and J ends lost 4 bases and 0 bases, in that order; junction bases with no gene match: 4. Looked up from germline, CDR1 is SGHRS and CDR2 is YFSETQ. The CDR3: CASSKGLAASTDTQYF. The CDR3 DNA reads as TGCGCCAGCAGCAAGGGACTAGCGGCTAGCACAGATACGCAGTATTTT.

Note on this clone: The germline gene is not matched at one end of the junction; a read error may be the cause. The rearrangement joins TRBV7-2 to TRBJ1-2, with 8 bases identical to TRBD1. CDR3 length: 16 residues. Germline lookup yields CDR1 SGHTA and CDR2 FQGNSA. The chain's CDR3 is CASSLGGRGLMEGYTF. The CDR3 coding sequence is TGTGCCAGCAGTTTAGGGGGCAGGGGGCTTATGGAAGGCTACACCTTC.

The rearrangement joins TRBV6-1 to TRBJ2-1, with D unresolved. This CDR3 is built from 12 residues. CDR1 MNHNS and CDR2 SASEGT come from the germline V gene. The V end lost 6 bases, the J end lost 8 bases, and 11 bases lay between the germline ends. This chain's CDR3 is CASRGLVDEQFF. In nucleotides, the CDR3 is TGTGCCAGCAGGGGCTTAGTAGATGAGCAGTTCTTC.

The chain joins TRBV28 to TRBJ1-2; D unclear. This CDR3 has 11 amino acids. The germline gives CDR1 MDHEN, CDR2 SYDVKM. V shed 4 bases and J shed 3 bases, with 3 bases lying between them. CDR3 sequence (DNA): TGTGCCAGCAGTTCAGACTATGGCTACACCTTC. This sequence encodes CASSSDYGYTF.

The CDR3 coding sequence is TGTGCCAGCATCCAAACCGCTAGCGGGGGGGCGGGTGAGCAGTTCTTC. Amino acid sequence: CASIQTASGGAGEQFF. The V gene is TRBV2, the J gene TRBJ2-1, with 12 bases identical to TRBD2. This CDR3 is 16 amino acids long. V lost 7 bases and J lost 9; bases outside the gene matches: 13. Germline V CDR1 and CDR2: SNHLY, FYNNEI.

With respect to this clone: The junction departs from germline at one end; a sequencing error may be responsible. V is TRBV27 and J is TRBJ1-2; 9 bases match TRBD1. In germline, CDR1 is MNHEY, CDR2 SMNVEV (reference sequence). This CDR3 has 13 residues. CDR3 sequence reads: CASSPRQGGGCTF. The CDR3 region has the DNA TGTGCCAGCAGTCCACGACAGGGGGGAGGCTGCACCTTC.